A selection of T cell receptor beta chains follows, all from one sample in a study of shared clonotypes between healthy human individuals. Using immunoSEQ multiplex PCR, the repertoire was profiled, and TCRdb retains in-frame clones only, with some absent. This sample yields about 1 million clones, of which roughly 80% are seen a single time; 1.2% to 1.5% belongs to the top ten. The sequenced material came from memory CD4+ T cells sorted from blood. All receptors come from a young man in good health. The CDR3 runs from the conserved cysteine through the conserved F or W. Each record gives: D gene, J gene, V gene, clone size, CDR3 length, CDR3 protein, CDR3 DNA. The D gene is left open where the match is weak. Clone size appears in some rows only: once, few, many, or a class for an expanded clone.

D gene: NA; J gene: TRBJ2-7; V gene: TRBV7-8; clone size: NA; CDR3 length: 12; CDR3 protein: CASSSDRSEQYF; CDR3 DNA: TGTGCCAGCAGCTCTGACAGAAGCGAGCAGTACTTC
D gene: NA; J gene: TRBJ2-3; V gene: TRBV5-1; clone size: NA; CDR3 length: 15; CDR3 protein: CASSLEDSHTDTQYF; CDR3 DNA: TGCGCCAGCAGCTTGGAGGACAGCCACACAGATACGCAGTATTTT
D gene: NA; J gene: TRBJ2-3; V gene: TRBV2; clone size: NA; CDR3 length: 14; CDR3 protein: CASSPGLSTDTQYF; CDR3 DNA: TGTGCCAGCAGTCCGGGACTGAGCACAGATACGCAGTATTTT
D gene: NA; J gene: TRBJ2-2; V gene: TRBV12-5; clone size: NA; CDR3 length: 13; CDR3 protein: CASGLSNTGELFF; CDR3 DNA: TGTGCTAGTGGTTTGTCCAACACCGGGGAGCTGTTTTTT
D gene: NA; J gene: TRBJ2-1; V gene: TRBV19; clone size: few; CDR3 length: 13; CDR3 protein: CASSGSKYNEQFF; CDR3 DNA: TGTGCCAGTAGTGGCAGTAAGTACAATGAGCAGTTCTTC
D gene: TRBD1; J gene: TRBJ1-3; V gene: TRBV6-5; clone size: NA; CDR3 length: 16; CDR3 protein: CASSSQQGARGNTIYF; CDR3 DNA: TGTGCCAGCAGTTCACAACAGGGGGCGCGCGGAAACACCATATATTTT
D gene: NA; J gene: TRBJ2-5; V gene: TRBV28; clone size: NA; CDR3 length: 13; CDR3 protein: CASSFLPWETQYF; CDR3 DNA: TGTGCCAGCAGTTTCCTGCCCTGGGAGACCCAGTACTTC
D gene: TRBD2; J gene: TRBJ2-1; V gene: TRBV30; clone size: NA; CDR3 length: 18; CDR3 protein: CAWAGTSGDLLPYNEQFF; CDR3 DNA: TGTGCCTGGGCCGGGACTAGCGGAGACCTACTTCCCTACAATGAGCAGTTCTTC
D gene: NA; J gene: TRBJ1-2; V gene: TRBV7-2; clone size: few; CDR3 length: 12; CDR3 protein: CASSLEGYGYTF; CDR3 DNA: TGTGCCAGCAGCTTAGAGGGGTATGGCTACACCTTC
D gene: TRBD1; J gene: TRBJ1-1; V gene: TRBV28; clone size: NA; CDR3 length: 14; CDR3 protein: CASRNDRGQTEAFF; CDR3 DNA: TGTGCCAGCAGGAACGACAGGGGGCAAACTGAAGCTTTCTTT
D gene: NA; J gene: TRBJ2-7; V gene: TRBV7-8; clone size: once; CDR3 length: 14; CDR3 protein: CASRPGPHFYEQYF; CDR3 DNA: TGTGCCAGCAGGCCCGGGCCCCACTTCTACGAGCAGTACTTC
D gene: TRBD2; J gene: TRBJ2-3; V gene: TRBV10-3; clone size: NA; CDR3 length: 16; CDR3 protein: CAISESGLAGTDTQYF; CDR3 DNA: TGTGCCATCAGTGAGTCCGGACTAGCGGGGACAGATACGCAGTATTTT
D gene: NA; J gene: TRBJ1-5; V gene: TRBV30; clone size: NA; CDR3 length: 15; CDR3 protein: CAWSVRGGSNQPQHF; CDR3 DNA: TGTGCCTGGAGTGTACGCGGGGGTAGCAATCAGCCCCAGCATTTT
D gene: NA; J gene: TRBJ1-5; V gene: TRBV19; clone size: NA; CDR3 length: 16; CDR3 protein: CATHKEGRLSNQPQHF; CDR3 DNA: TGTGCCACGCACAAAGAAGGCAGGCTTAGCAATCAGCCCCAGCATTTT
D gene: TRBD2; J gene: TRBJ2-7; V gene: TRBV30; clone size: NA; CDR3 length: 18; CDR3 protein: CAWSVRSLAGGPRYEQYF; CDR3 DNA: TGTGCCTGGAGTGTACGTTCACTAGCGGGGGGGCCGAGATACGAGCAGTACTTC
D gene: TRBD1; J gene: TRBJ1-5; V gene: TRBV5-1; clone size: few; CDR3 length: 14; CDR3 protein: CASSAGTGNQPQHF; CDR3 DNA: TGCGCCAGCAGCGCTGGGACAGGGAATCAGCCCCAGCATTTT
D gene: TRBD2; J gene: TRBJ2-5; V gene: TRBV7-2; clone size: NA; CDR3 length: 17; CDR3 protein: CASSHGLAAGSGETQYF; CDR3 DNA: TGTGCCAGCAGCCATGGACTAGCGGCAGGGAGCGGGGAGACCCAGTACTTC
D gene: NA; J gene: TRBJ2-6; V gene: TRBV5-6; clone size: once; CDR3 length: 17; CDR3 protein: CASSRPTGNSGANVLTF; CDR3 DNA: TGTGCCAGCAGCAGGCCGACGGGAAACTCTGGGGCCAACGTCCTGACTTTC
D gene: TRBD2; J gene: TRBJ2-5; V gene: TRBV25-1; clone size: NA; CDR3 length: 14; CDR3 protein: CASRAGLLLETQYF; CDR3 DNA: TGTGCCAGCAGAGCGGGGCTTTTGCTTGAGACCCAGTACTTC
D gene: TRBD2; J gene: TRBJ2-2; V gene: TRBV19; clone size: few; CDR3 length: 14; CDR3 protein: CASKTSGNTGELFF; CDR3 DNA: TGTGCCAGTAAGACTAGCGGGAACACCGGGGAGCTGTTTTTT
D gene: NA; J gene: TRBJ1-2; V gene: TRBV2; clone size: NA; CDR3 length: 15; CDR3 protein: CASSSPGFESYGYTF; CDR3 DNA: TGTGCCAGCAGTTCCCCGGGATTCGAATCCTATGGCTACACCTTC
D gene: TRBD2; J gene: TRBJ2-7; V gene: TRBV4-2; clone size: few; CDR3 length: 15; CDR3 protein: CASSQGLAGFSEQYF; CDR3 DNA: TGTGCCAGCAGCCAAGGACTAGCGGGGTTCTCCGAGCAGTACTTC
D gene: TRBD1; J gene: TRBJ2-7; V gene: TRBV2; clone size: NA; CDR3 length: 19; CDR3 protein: CASSHPTGTGAKSPYEQYF; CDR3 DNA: TGTGCCAGCAGCCATCCTACCGGGACAGGGGCCAAATCCCCCTACGAGCAGTACTTC
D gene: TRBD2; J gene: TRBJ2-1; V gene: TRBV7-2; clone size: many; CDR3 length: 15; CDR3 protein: CASSLGDYIANEQFF; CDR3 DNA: TGTGCCAGCAGCTTAGGGGACTATATAGCAAATGAGCAGTTCTTC
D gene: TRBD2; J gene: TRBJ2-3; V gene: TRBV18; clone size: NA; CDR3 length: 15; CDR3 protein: CASSRQREGTDTQYF; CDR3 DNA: TGTGCCAGCTCACGACAGCGGGAGGGCACAGATACGCAGTATTTT
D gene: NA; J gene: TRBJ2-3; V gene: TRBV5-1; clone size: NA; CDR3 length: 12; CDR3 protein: CASSLRPDTQYF; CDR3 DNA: TGCGCCAGCAGCTTGCGCCCAGATACGCAGTATTTT
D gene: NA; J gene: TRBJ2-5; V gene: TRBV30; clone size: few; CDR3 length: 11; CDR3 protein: CAWSDQETQYF; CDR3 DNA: TGTGCCTGGAGTGACCAAGAGACCCAGTACTTC
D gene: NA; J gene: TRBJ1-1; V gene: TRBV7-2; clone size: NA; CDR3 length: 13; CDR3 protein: CASSLRLNTEAFF; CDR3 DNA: TGTGCCAGCAGCCTTCGATTGAACACTGAAGCTTTCTTT
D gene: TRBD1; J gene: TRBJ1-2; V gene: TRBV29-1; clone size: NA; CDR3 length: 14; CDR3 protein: CSVVTGGQAYGYTF; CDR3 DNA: TGCAGCGTAGTGACTGGGGGACAGGCCTATGGCTACACCTTC
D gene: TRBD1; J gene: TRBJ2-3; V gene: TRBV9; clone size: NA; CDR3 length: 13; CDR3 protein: CASSVGPGGTQYF; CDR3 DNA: TGTGCCAGCAGCGTAGGCCCAGGGGGTACGCAGTATTTT